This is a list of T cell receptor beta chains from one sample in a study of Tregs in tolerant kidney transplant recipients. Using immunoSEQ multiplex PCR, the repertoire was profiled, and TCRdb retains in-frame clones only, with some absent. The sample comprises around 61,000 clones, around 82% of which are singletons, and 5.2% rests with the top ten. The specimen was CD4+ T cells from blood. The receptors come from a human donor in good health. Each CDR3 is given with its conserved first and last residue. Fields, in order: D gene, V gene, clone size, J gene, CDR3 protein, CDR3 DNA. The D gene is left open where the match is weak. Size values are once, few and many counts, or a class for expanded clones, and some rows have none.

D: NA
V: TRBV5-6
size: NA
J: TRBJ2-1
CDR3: CASRNLGDPFVNEQFF
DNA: TGTGCCAGCAGGAACCTGGGGGACCCTTTCGTCAATGAGCAGTTCTTC

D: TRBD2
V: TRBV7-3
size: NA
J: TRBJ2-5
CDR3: CASSLAPGLAGEGETQYF
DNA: TGTGCCAGCAGCTTAGCGCCGGGACTAGCGGGAGAGGGGGAGACCCAGTACTTC

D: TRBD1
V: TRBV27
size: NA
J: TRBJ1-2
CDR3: CASKRGQAYGYTF
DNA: TGTGCCAGCAAGCGAGGACAGGCCTATGGCTACACCTTC

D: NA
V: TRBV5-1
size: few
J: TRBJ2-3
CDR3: CASSSSWGDTQYF
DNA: TGCGCCAGCAGCTCCTCCTGGGGGGATACGCAGTATTTT

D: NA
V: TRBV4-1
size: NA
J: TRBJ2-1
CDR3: CASSQVATRRYNEQFF
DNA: TGCGCCAGCAGCCAAGTCGCGACACGGCGGTACAATGAGCAGTTCTTC

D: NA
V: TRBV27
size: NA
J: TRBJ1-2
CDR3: CASSLMGGLRGYTF
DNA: TGTGCCAGCAGTTTGATGGGGGGGCTGCGAGGCTACACCTTC

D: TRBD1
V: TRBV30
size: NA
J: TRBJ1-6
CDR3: CAWSVQGQGYSPLHF
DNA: TGTGCCTGGAGTGTACAAGGACAGGGATATTCACCCCTCCACTTT

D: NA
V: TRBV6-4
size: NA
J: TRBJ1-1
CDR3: CASSEWTGIEAFF
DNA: TGTGCCAGCAGTGAATGGACGGGGATTGAAGCTTTCTTT

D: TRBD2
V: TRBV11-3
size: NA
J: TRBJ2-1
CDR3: CASSGSGFTNEQFF
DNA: TGTGCCAGCAGCGGTAGCGGGTTTACAAATGAGCAGTTCTTC

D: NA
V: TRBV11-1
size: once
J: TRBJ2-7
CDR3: CASSLDGGGVEQYF
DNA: TGTGCCAGCAGCTTAGACGGAGGAGGTGTAGAGCAGTACTTC

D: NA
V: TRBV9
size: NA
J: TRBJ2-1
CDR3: CASSPGTYSYNEQFF
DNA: TGTGCCAGCAGCCCAGGGACTTACTCCTACAATGAGCAGTTCTTC

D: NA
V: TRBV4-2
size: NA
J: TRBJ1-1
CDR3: CASSQVPIQLPTDKIMAFF
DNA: TGTGCCAGCAGCCAAGTACCCATCCAACTACCGACAGACAAGATAATGGCTTTCTTT

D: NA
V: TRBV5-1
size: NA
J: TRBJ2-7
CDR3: CASSLPSDEQYF
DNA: TGCGCCAGCAGCTTGCCCTCCGACGAGCAGTACTTC

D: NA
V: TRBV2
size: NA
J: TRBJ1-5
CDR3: CASSERGRQPQHF
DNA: TGTGCCAGCAGTGAGCGGGGGCGTCAGCCCCAGCATTTT

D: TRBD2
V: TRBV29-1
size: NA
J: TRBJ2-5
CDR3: CSVSGTSVVGETQYF
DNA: TGCAGCGTCTCCGGGACTAGCGTAGTCGGGGAGACCCAGTACTTC

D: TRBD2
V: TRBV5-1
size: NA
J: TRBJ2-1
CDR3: CASSRLAGGQNEQFF
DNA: TGCGCCAGCAGCAGACTAGCGGGGGGTCAGAATGAGCAGTTCTTC

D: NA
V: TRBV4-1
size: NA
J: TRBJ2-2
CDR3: CASSPLTRGSNTGELFF
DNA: TGCGCCAGCAGCCCACTTACTCGGGGGTCGAACACCGGGGAGCTGTTTTTT

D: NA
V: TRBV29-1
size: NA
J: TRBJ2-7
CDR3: CSVEDFGQQYF
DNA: TGCAGCGTTGAAGATTTTGGACAGCAGTACTTC

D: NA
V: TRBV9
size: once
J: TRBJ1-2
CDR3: CASSPDTHRNYGYTF
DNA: TGTGCCAGCAGCCCTGATACACACAGAAACTATGGCTACACCTTC

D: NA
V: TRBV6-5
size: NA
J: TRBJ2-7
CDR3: CASGRVEAYEQYF
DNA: TGTGCCAGCGGAAGGGTAGAAGCCTACGAGCAGTACTTC

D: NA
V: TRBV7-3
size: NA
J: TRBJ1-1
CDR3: CASSLGPLEGGEAFF
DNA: TGTGCCAGCAGCTTAGGGCCCCTTGAAGGGGGTGAAGCTTTCTTT

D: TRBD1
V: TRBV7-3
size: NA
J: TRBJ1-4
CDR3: CASSSDRAGEKLFF
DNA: TGTGCCAGCAGCTCAGACAGGGCAGGGGAAAAACTGTTTTTT

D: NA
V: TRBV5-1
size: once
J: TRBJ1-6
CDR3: CASSRGRGQSNSPLHF
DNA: TGCGCCAGCAGCCGGGGGCGCGGACAGAGTAATTCACCCCTCCACTTT

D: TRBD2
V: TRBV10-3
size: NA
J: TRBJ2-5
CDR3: CAISGFSGGETQYF
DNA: TGTGCCATCAGCGGATTTAGCGGGGGAGAGACCCAGTACTTC

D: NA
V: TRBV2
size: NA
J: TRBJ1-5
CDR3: CASTRDMSNQPQHF
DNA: TGTGCCAGCACACGGGACATGAGCAATCAGCCCCAGCATTTT

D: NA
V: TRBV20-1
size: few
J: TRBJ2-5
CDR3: CSARVQETQYF
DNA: TGCAGTGCTAGGGTACAAGAGACCCAGTACTTC